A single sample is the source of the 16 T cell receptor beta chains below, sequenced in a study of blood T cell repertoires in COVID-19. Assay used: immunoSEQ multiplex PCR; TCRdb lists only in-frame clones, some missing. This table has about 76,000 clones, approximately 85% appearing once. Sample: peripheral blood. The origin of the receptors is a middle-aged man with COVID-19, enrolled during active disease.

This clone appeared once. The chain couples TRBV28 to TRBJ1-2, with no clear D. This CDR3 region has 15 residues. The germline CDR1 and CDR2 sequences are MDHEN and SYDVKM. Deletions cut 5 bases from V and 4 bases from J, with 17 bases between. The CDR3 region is CASSLLTMRSYGYTF. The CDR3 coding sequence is TGTGCCAGCAGTCTCCTGACTATGAGGAGCTATGGCTACACCTTC.

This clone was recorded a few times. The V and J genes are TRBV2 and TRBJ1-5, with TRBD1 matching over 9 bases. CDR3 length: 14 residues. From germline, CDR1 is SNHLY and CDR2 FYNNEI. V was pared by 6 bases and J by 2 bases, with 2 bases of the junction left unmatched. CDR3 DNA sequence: TGTGCCAGCAGCCGGGACAGGGGCAATCAGCCCCAGCATTTT. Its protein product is CASSRDRGNQPQHF.

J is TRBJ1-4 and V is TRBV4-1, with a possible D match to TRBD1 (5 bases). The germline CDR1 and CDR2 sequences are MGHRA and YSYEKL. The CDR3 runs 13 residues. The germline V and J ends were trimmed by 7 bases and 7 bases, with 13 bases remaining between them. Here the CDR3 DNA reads TGCGCCAGCACCTTTGGGGCTTCTGAAAAACTGTTTTTT. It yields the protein CASTFGASEKLFF.

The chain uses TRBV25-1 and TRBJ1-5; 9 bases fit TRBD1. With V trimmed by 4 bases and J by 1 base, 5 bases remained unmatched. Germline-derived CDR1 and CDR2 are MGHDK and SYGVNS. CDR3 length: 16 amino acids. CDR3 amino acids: CASSAWDRVSNQPQHF. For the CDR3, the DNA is TGTGCCAGCAGTGCCTGGGACAGGGTGAGCAATCAGCCCCAGCATTTT. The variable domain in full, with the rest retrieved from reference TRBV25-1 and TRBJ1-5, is EADIYQTPRYLVIGTGKKITLECSQTMGHDKMYWYQQDPGMELHLIHYSYGVNSTEKGDLSSESTVSRIRTEHFPLTLESARPSHTSQYLCASSAWDRVSNQPQHFGDGTRLSIL.

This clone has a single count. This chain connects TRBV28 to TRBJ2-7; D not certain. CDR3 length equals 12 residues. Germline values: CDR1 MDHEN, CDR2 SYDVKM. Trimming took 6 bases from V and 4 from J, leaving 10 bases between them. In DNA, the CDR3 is TGTGCCAGCAGCCCTTACAGATACGAGCAGTACTTC. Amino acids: CASSPYRYEQYF. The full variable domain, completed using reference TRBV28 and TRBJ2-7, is DVKVTQSSRYLVKRTGEKVFLECVQDMDHENMFWYRQDPGLGLRLIYFSYDVKMKEKGDIPEGYSVSREKKERFSLILESASTNQTSMYLCASSPYRYEQYFGPGTRLTVT.

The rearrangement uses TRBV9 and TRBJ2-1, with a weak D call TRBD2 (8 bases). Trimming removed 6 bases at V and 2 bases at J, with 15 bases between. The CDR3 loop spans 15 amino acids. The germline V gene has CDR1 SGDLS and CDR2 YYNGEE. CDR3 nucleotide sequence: TGTGCCAGCACCCGGGGGGGACAGACCTACAATGAGCAGTTCTTC. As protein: CASTRGGQTYNEQFF.

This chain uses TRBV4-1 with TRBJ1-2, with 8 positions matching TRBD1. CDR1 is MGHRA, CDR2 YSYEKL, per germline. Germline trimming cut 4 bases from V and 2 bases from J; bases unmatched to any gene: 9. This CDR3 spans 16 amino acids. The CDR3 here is CASSPLGTGDNYGYTF. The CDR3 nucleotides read TGCGCCAGCAGCCCCCTAGGGACAGGAGACAACTATGGCTACACCTTC.

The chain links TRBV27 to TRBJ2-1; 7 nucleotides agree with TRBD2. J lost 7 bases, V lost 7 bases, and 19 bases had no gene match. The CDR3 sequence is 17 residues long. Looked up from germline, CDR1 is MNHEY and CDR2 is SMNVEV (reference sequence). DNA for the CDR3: TGTGCCAGCACCCCTTGGGTGGCGGGAGTTGGTCGGAATGAGCAGTTCTTC. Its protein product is CASTPWVAGVGRNEQFF.

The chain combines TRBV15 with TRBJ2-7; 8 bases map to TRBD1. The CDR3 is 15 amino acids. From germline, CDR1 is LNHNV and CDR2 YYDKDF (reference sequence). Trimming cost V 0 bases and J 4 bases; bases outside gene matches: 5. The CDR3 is CATSRDPRQGYEQYF. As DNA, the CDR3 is TGTGCCACCAGCAGAGATCCGAGACAGGGGTACGAGCAGTACTTC.

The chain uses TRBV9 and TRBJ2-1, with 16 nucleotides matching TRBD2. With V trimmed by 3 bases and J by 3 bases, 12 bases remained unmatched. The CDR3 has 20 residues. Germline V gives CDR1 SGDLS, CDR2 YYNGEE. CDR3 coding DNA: TGTGCCAGCAGCGCTACCGGGACTAGCGGGAGGGCCAATAACTACAATGAGCAGTTCTTC. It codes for CASSATGTSGRANNYNEQFF.

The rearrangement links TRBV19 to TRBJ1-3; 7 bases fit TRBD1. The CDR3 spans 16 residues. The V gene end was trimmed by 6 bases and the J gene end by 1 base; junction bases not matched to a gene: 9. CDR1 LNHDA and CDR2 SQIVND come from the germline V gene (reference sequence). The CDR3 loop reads CASSWRQGTSGNTIYF. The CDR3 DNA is TGTGCCAGTAGCTGGAGACAGGGAACTTCTGGAAACACCATATATTTT.

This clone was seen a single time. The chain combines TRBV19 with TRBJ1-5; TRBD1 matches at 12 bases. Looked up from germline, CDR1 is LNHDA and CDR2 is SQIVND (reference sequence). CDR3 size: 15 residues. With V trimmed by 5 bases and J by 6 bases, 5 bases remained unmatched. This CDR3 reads CASSQGTGGGQPQHF. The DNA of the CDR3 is TGTGCCAGTAGTCAAGGGACAGGGGGCGGTCAGCCCCAGCATTTT.

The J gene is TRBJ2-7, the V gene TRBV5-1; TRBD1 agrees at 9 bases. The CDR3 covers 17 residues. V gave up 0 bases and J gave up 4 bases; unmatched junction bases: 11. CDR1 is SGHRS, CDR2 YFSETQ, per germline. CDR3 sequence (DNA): TGCGCCAGCAGCTTGGCCGGAGGGACAGGGTCAGGGTACGAGCAGTACTTC. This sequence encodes CASSLAGGTGSGYEQYF.

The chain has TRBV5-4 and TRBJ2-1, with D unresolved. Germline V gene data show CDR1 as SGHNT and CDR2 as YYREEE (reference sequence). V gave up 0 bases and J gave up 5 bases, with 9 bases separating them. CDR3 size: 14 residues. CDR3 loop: CASSLGGRHNEQFF. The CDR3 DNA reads TGTGCCAGCAGCTTGGGAGGCAGACACAATGAGCAGTTCTTC.

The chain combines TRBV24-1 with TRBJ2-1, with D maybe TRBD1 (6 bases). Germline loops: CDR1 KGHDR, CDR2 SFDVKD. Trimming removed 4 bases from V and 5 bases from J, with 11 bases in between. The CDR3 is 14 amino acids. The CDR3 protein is CATSESGTNNEQFF. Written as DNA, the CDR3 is TGTGCCACCAGTGAATCCGGGACAAACAATGAGCAGTTCTTC.

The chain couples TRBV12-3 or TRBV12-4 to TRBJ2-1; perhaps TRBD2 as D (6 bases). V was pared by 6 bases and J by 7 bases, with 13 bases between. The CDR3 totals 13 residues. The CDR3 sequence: CASRAGSWNEQFF. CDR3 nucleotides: TGTGCCAGCAGGGCCGGGAGTTGGAATGAGCAGTTCTTC.